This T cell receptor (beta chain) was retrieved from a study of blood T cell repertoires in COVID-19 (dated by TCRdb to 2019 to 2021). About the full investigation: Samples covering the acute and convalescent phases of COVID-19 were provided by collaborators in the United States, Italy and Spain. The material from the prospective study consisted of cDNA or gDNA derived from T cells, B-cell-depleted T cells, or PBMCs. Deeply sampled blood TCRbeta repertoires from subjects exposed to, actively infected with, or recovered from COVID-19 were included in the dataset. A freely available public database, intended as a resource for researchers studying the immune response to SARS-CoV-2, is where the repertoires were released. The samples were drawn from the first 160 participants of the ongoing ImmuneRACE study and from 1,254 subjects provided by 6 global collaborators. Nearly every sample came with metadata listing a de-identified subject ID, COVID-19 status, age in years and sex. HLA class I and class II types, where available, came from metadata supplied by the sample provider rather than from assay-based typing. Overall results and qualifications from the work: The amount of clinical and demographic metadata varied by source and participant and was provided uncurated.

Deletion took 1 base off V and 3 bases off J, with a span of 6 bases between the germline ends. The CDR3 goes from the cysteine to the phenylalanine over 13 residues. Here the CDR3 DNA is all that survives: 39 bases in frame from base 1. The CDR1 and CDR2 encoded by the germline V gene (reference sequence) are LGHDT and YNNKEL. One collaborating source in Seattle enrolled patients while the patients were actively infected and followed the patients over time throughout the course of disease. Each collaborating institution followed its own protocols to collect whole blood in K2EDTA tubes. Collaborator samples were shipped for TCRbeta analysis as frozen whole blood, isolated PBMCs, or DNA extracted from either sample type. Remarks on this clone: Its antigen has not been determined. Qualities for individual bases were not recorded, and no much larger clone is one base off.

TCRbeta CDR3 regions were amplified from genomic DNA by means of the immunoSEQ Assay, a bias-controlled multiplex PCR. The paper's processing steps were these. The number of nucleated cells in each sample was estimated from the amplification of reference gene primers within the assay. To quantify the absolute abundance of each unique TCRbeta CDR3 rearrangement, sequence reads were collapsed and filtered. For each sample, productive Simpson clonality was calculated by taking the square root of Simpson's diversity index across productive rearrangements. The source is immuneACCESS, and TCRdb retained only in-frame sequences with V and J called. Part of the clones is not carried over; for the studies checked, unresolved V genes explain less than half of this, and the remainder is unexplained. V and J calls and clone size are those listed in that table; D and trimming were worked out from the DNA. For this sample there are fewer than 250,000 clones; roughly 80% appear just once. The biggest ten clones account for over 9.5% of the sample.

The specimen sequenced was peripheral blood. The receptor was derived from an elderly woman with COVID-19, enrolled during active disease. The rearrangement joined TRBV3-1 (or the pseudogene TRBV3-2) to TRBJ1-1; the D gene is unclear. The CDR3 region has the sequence CASSQVRYTEAFF. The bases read TGTGCCAGCAGCCAAGTCAGATACACTGAAGCTTTCTTT.